The clone carrying this T cell receptor beta chain was counted only a few times. Its antigen is unidentified. These data originate in a study of blood T cells in healthy people across ages. The study, taken as a whole, reports: More naive CD4+ cells and higher diversity marked long-lived donors relative to aged donors.

It was with a sample-barcoded 5' primer and a J-beta primer mix that a second PCR of about 7 to 12 cycles was run. TCRdb reanalysed the 5' RACE reads using MiXCR and keeps one entry per CDR3 protein. The data contain hundreds of thousands of distinct CDR3 sequences, roughly 25% of them seen just once; the ten biggest clones take up around 3%. From germline, CDR1 is PRHDT and CDR2 FYEKMQ (reference sequence). There are 17 residues in the CDR3. With 2 bases removed from V and 5 bases from J, the gap between germline ends came to 21 bases. Separately, the same data were catalogued under a study of T cells of mothers and their children. That source reports: Maternal samples each gave over 8 million TCR beta CDR3 reads, and child samples a few million each.

The TCR comes from a boy younger than 18 in good health. J is TRBJ2-5 and V is TRBV13; possibly TRBD2 for D (6 bases). Sequences were obtained from blood. The CDR3 bases are TGTGCCAGCAGCTTACGTGGCGGGATGGGTTTTCGGGAGACCCAGTACTTC. Translation: CASSLRGGMGFRETQYF.